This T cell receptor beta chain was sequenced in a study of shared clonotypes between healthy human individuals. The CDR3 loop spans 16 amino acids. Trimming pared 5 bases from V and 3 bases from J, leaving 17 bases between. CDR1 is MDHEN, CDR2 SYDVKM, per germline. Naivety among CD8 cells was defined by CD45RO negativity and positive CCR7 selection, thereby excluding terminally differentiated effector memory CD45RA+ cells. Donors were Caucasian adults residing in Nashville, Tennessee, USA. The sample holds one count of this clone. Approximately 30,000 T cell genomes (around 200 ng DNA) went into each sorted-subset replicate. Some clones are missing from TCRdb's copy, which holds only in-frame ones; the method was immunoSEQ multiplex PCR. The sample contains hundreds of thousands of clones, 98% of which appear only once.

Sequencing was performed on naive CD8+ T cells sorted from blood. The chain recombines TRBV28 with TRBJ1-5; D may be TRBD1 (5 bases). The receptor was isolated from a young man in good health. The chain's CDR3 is CASSPQRRGPNQPQHF. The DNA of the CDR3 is TGTGCCAGCAGTCCCCAGAGACGGGGCCCCAATCAGCCCCAGCATTTT.